A single sample is the source of the 5 T cell receptor beta chains below, sequenced in a study of T cells in Graves' hyperthyroidism and ophthalmopathy. TCR beta CDR3 sequences were amplified from RNA transcripts. Primed by the HTBI set, a first-round RT-PCR was run on the TCR CDR3. TCRdb independently ran MiXCR on the multiplex PCR reads; one entry per CDR3 protein. The table shows a few hundred thousand distinct CDR3 sequences, with around 46% occurring only once. The source material was peripheral blood or thyroid tissue (not recorded which). These receptors were collected from an adult woman with Graves' disease, either hyperthyroidism or ophthalmopathy (not recorded which).

Many counts were recorded for this clonotype. The chain is built from TRBV4-1 and TRBJ1-5; TRBD1 might be the D (5 bases). Trimming removed 1 base at V and 6 bases at J, with 10 bases between. The germline CDR1 and CDR2 sequences are MGHRA and YSYEKL. This CDR3 comprises 14 residues. The CDR3 nucleotides read TGCGCCAGCAGCCAAGGCAGGGTGGGTCAGCCCCAGCATTTT. It yields the protein CASSQGRVGQPQHF.

This clonotype was counted at least ten times. The V gene is TRBV20-1, the J gene TRBJ2-7; D might be TRBD1 (7 bases). Germline values: CDR1 DFQATT, CDR2 SNEGSKA (reference sequence). The CDR3 is made up of 11 amino acids. CDR3 nucleotide sequence: TGCAGCGGAGGGGGCGGCGACGAGCAGTACTTC. Translating gives CSGGGGDEQYF.

This clonotype occurred many times. The rearrangement uses TRBV6-6 and TRBJ2-7; D might be TRBD1 (6 bases). CDR1 MNHNY and CDR2 SVGAGI come from the germline V gene (reference sequence). This CDR3 is 14 amino acids long. Trimming shortened V by 6 bases and J by 3 bases, and 15 bases separated the two germline ends. The CDR3 here is CASSHTGTIYEQYF. Here the CDR3 DNA reads TGTGCCAGCAGCCACACCGGGACAATCTACGAGCAGTACTTC.

This clonotype was counted ten times or more. A junction end diverges from the germline sequence, so it may reflect a read error. The chain carries TRBV2 and TRBJ2-7; a possible D gene is TRBD1 (5 bases). The germline V gene encodes CDR1 SNHLY and CDR2 FYNNEI. This CDR3 is 10 amino acids long. The CDR3 sequence: CASSEQGLEF. The CDR3, as DNA: TGTGCCAGCAGTGAACAGGGTTTGGAGTTC.

In its sample, this clonotype was seen many times. The V call is TRBV7-9, the J call TRBJ2-5, with 9 bases fitting TRBD2. V was clipped by 5 bases and J by 4 bases; unmatched bases: 11. This CDR3 comprises 16 residues. In germline, CDR1 is SEHNR, CDR2 FQNEAQ (reference sequence). CDR3 loop: CASSPPGIAGAETQYF. The DNA for the CDR3 is TGTGCCAGCAGCCCACCGGGGATAGCGGGAGCAGAGACCCAGTACTTC. Using reference TRBV7-9 and TRBJ2-5 for the parts outside the CDR3, the full variable domain is DTGVSQNPRHKITKRGQNVTFRCDPISEHNRLYWYRQTLGQGPEFLTYFQNEAQLEKSRLLSDRFSAERPKGSFSTLEIQRTEQGDSAMYLCASSPPGIAGAETQYFGPGTRLLVL.